The following is a TCR beta chain sequence with its context. The antigen is not known. This sample stems from a study of T cell responses to AZD1222 COVID-19 vaccine. Study-wide results and caveats: Females made up more of the donors, who were largely white British, and clonal diversity may have come out too low.

Assay used: immunoSEQ multiplex PCR; TCRdb lists only in-frame clones, some missing. The repertoire has approximately 190,000 clones, 94% of them found once; the top ten carry over 7.5%. Per the germline V gene, CDR1 is SGHNT and CDR2 is YYREEE (reference sequence). V lost 0 bases and J lost 12, with 10 bases in between. There are 12 residues in the CDR3. This chain joins TRBV5-4 and TRBJ2-1; D not resolved. The clonotype comes from an adult in good health. The material was peripheral blood, obtained on day 0 of AZD1222 vaccination. The CDR3 spells CASSLDGSGQFF. In DNA form, the CDR3 reads TGTGCCAGCAGCTTGGACGGTAGTGGGCAGTTCTTC.